The 16 T cell receptor beta chains below were found in one sample sequenced in a study of beta chain features in type 1 diabetes. The study reverse transcribed the entire isolated RNA, so it sequenced expressed TCRB transcripts. The table came from immunoSEQ multiplex PCR; TCRdb's copy has only in-frame clones and leaves some out. The sample lists approximately 380,000 clones; around 16% were seen once. Sequenced material: naive CD4+ T cells from blood. The source is a young woman in good health.

This clone came up a few times. The chain carries TRBV7-2 and TRBJ2-2, with D uncertain. V gave up 6 bases and J gave up 0 bases, with 8 bases separating them. The CDR3 is made up of 14 amino acids. CDR1 and CDR2 (germline): SGHTA, FQGNSA. The CDR3 DNA is TGTGCCAGCAGGGCCCTCACGAACACCGGGGAGCTGTTTTTT. Translating it yields CASRALTNTGELFF. Filled out from reference TRBV7-2 and TRBJ2-2, the complete variable domain reads GAGVSQSPSNKVTEKGKDVELRCDPISGHTALYWYRQSLGQGLEFLIYFQGNSAPDKSGLPSDRFSAERTGGSVSTLTIQRTQQEDSAVYLCASRALTNTGELFFGEGSRLTVL.

This chain connects TRBV29-1 to TRBJ2-1; 16 nucleotides match TRBD2. Germline CDR1 and CDR2: SQVTM and ANQGSEA. The CDR3 runs 16 residues. V was clipped by 6 bases and J by 5 bases; unmatched bases: 7. The CDR3 spells CSVAGTSGRANNEQFF. DNA for the CDR3: TGCAGCGTCGCCGGGACTAGCGGGAGGGCCAACAATGAGCAGTTCTTC.

The J gene is TRBJ1-1, the V gene TRBV2; no clear D gene. CDR3 length: 14 amino acids. V was shortened by 8 bases and J by 3 bases, with 16 bases between the two germline ends. Per germline, CDR1 SNHLY and CDR2 FYNNEI. For the CDR3, the DNA is TGTGCCAGCTCCGAAAGAGGGAGGTACACTGAAGCTTTCTTT. It specifies CASSERGRYTEAFF.

This clone was detected only a few times. The gene calls are TRBV29-1 and TRBJ2-1, with 10 positions matching TRBD2. Unmatched junction bases numbered 3, after V lost 0 bases and J lost 7 bases. Per the germline V gene, CDR1 is SQVTM and CDR2 is ANQGSEA. The CDR3 contains 14 residues. DNA of the CDR3: TGCAGCGTTGAAGATGGAGCGGGGGGGAATGAGCAGTTCTTC. It encodes CSVEDGAGGNEQFF.

The chain is built from TRBV28 and TRBJ2-7, with TRBD1 matching 9 bases. Germline CDR1 MDHEN, CDR2 SYDVKM. The V gene end was trimmed by 9 bases and the J gene end by 5 bases; junction bases not matched to a gene: 17. There are 16 residues in the CDR3. CDR3 protein: CASNPTGTGKSHEQYF. CDR3 sequence (DNA): TGTGCCAGTAACCCAACCGGGACAGGGAAGTCGCACGAGCAGTACTTC.

This sequence joins TRBV18 and TRBJ1-4, with 9 positions matching TRBD1. The J segment lost 6 bases and the V segment lost 4 bases, leaving 0 bases of the junction unmatched. Germline V gene lookup returns CDR1 KGHSH and CDR2 LQKENI. This CDR3 comprises 13 residues. The CDR3 loop reads CASSRDRDEKLFF. Here the CDR3 DNA reads TGTGCCAGCTCACGGGACAGGGATGAAAAACTGTTTTTT.

The chain joins TRBV19 to TRBJ1-1; D gene uncertain. The CDR3 extends over 15 amino acids. The V gene's germline CDR1 is LNHDA and CDR2 SQIVND (reference sequence). Trimming pared 7 bases from V and 0 bases from J, leaving 15 bases between. CDR3: CASIPHKDMNTEAFF. CDR3 bases: TGTGCCAGTATCCCGCACAAAGATATGAACACTGAAGCTTTCTTT.

The CDR3: CASSASGLAAFYNEQFF. As DNA, the CDR3 is TGTGCCAGCAGCGCTTCGGGACTAGCGGCCTTCTACAATGAGCAGTTCTTC. V and J are TRBV9 and TRBJ2-1; the match to TRBD2 covers 11 bases. This CDR3 is 17 amino acids long. CDR1 is SGDLS, CDR2 YYNGEE, per germline. Trimming at V came to 3 bases and at J to 3 bases, leaving 8 bases not matched to a gene.

This clone was detected a few times. The V gene is TRBV7-2, the J gene TRBJ1-5; D possibly corresponds to TRBD1 (6 bases). Germline CDR1 and CDR2: SGHTA and FQGNSA. The CDR3 has 15 amino acids. The V end was cut by 5 bases, the J end by 0 bases, with 11 bases between. In DNA, the CDR3 is TGTGCCAGCAGCGGACAGATGTATAGCAATCAGCCCCAGCATTTT. This codes for CASSGQMYSNQPQHF.

The V call is TRBV5-1, the J call TRBJ2-1; 13 bases fit TRBD2. The CDR3 has 16 amino acids. Trimming removed 2 bases from V and 5 bases from J; junction bases left unmatched: 4. CDR1 is SGHRS, CDR2 YFSETQ, per germline. The DNA of the CDR3 is TGCGCCAGCAGCTTCCCAGGACTAGCGGGGGACAATGAGCAGTTCTTC. Its protein is CASSFPGLAGDNEQFF.

This clone has a handful of counts. This chain joins TRBV10-1 and TRBJ2-1, with a possible D match to TRBD2 (5 bases). Trimming shortened V by 5 bases and J by 4 bases, and 12 bases separated the two germline ends. From germline, CDR1 is WNHNN and CDR2 SYGVQD (reference sequence). CDR3 size: 14 residues. Here the CDR3 reads CASSPAGRYNEQFF. The CDR3 nucleotides read TGCGCCAGCAGTCCGGCGGGCCGGTACAATGAGCAGTTCTTC.

The V gene is TRBV19, the J gene TRBJ2-2; D not resolved. CDR1 is LNHDA, CDR2 SQIVND, per germline (reference sequence). Between the trimmed V and J ends, which lost 11 bases and 6 bases, there was a span of 19 bases. The CDR3 extends over 14 amino acids. The CDR3 here is CASQVRSRAGELFF. The DNA for the CDR3 is TGTGCCTCCCAAGTTCGGTCCCGGGCCGGGGAGCTGTTTTTT.

The chain recombines TRBV2 with TRBJ2-3; 10 positions agree with TRBD1. J gave up 4 bases and V 6 bases, and 13 bases lay outside the gene matches. The length of the CDR3 is 17 residues. The V gene's germline CDR1 is SNHLY and CDR2 FYNNEI. The CDR3 DNA is TGTGCCAGCAGAGTATGGAGGGACAGGGGAGAGGCAGATACGCAGTATTTT. This codes for CASRVWRDRGEADTQYF.

The chain recombines TRBV5-1 with TRBJ2-7; 10 bases are shared with TRBD2. The ends lost 4 bases at V and 3 bases at J; junction bases unmatched: 7. Germline V CDR1 and CDR2: SGHRS, YFSETQ. This CDR3 contains 15 residues. CDR3 sequence: CASSPGTSDVYEQYF. CDR3 nucleotide sequence: TGCGCCAGCAGCCCTGGGACTAGCGACGTCTACGAGCAGTACTTC.

The chain is built from TRBV4-2 and TRBJ1-4; D not certain. From germline, CDR1 is LGHNA and CDR2 YNFKEQ. V was trimmed by 4 bases and J by 3 bases, leaving 18 bases between them. CDR3 length equals 17 residues. The CDR3 region is CASSRGVAGTANEKLFF. CDR3 in DNA: TGTGCCAGCAGCCGAGGTGTAGCCGGAACCGCTAATGAAAAACTGTTTTTT.

This chain joins TRBV7-3 and TRBJ2-1; a possible D gene is TRBD2 (6 bases). The V and J ends lost 2 bases and 9 bases respectively, with 17 bases between them. The CDR3 has 15 amino acids. CDR1 is SGHTA and CDR2 is FQGTGA in the germline V gene. In nucleotides, the CDR3 is TGTGCCAGCAGCTTAGGGGTAGCGGTACAATCTGAGCAGTTCTTC. Amino acid sequence: CASSLGVAVQSEQFF.